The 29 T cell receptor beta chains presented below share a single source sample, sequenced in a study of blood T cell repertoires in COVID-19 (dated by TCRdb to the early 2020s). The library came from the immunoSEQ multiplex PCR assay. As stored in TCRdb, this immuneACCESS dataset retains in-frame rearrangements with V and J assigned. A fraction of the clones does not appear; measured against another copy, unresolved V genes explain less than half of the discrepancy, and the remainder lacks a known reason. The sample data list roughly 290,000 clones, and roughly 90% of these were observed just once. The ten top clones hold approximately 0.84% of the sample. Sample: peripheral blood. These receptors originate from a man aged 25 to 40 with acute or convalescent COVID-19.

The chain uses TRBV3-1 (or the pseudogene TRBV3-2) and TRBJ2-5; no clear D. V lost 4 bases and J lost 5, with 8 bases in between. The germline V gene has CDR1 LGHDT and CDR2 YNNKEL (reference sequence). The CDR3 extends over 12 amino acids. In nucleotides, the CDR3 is TGTGCCAGCAGCCGCGAGTTCGAGACCCAGTACTTC. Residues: CASSREFETQYF.

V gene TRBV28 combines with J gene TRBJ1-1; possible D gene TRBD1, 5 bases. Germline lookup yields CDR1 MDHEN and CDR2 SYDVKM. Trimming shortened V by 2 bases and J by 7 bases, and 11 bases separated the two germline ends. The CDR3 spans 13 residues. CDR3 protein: CASSLNGGREAFF. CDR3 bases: TGTGCCAGCAGTTTAAACGGGGGTCGTGAAGCTTTCTTT.

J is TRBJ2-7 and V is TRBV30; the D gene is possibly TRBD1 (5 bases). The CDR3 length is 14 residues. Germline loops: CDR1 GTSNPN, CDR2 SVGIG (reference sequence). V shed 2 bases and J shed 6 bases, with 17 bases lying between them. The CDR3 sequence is CAWSTGRDFGEQYF. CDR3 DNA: TGTGCCTGGAGTACAGGTAGAGACTTTGGCGAGCAGTACTTC.

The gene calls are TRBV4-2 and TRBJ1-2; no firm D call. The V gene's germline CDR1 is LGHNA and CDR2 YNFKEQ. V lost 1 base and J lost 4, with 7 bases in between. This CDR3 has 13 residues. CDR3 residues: CASSQGSSYGYTF. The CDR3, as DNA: TGTGCCAGCAGCCAAGGTAGTAGCTATGGCTACACCTTC.

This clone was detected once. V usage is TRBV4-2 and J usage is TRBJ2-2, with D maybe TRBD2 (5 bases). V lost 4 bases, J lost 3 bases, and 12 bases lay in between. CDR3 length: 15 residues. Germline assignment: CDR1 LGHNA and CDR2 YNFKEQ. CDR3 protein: CASSPAGRHTGELFF. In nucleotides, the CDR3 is TGTGCCAGCAGCCCTGCGGGCCGGCACACCGGGGAGCTGTTTTTT.

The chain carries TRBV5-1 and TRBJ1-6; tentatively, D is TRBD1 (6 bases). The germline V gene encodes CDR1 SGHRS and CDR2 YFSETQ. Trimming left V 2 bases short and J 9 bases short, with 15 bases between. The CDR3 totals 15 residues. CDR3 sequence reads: CASSFSGQGFSPLHF. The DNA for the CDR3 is TGCGCCAGCAGCTTTTCCGGCCAGGGGTTTTCACCCCTCCACTTT.

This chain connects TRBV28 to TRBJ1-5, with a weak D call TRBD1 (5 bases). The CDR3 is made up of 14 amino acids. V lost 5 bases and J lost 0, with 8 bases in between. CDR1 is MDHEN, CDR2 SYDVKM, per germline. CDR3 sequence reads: CASSPTASNQPQHF. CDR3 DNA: TGTGCCAGCAGTCCGACAGCTAGCAATCAGCCCCAGCATTTT.

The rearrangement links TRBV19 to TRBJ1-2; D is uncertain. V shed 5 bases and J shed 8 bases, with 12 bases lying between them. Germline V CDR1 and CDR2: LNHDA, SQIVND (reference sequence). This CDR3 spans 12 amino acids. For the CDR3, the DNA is TGTGCCAGTAGTCCGGAGGGAGCGGGCTACACCTTC. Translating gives CASSPEGAGYTF. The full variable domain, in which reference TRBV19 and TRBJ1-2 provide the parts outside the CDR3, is DGGITQSPKYLFRKEGQNVTLSCEQNLNHDAMYWYRQDPGQGLRLIYYSQIVNDFQKGDIAEGYSVSREKKESFPLTVTSAQKNPTAFYLCASSPEGAGYTFGSGTRLTVV.

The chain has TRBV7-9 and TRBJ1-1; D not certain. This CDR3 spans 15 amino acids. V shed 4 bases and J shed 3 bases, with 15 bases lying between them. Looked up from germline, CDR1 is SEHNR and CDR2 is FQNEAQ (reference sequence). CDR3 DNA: TGTGCCAGCAGCTCAGCCATCACCGGAGACACTGAAGCTTTCTTT. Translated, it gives CASSSAITGDTEAFF.

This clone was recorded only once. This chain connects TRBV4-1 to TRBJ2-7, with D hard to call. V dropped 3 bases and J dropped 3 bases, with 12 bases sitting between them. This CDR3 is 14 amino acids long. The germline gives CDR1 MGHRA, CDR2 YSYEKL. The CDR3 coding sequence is TGCGCCAGCAGCCAGACGGGTCGGAACTACGAGCAGTACTTC. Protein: CASSQTGRNYEQYF.

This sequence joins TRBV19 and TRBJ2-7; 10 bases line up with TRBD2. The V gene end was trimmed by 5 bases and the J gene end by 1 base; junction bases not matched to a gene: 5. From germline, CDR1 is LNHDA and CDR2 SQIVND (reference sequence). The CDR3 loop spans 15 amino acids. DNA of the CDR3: TGTGCCAGTAGTGCTAGCGGGAGCCGTTCCTACGAGCAGTACTTC. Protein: CASSASGSRSYEQYF.

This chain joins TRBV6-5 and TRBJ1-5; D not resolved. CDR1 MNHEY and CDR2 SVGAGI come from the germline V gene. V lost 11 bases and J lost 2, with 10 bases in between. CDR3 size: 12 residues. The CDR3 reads CAGAGGNQPQHF. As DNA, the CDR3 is TGTGCCGGAGCGGGTGGCAATCAGCCCCAGCATTTT.

The CDR3 reads CATSRDRGGGRDQPQHF. CDR3 in DNA: TGTGCCACCAGCAGAGATAGGGGGGGCGGAAGGGATCAGCCCCAGCATTTT. The chain combines TRBV15 with TRBJ1-5, with D perhaps TRBD1 (6 bases). The germline gives CDR1 LNHNV, CDR2 YYDKDF (reference sequence). V dropped 0 bases and J dropped 5 bases, with 17 bases sitting between them. This CDR3 spans 17 amino acids. Full variable domain (remainder filled in from reference TRBV15 and TRBJ1-5): DAMVIQNPRYQVTQFGKPVTLSCSQTLNHNVMYWYQQKSSQAPKLLFHYYDKDFNNEADTPDNFQSRRPNTSFCFLDIRSPGLGDTAMYLCATSRDRGGGRDQPQHFGDGTRLSIL.

The CDR3 protein is CASRRGVEQFF. The CDR3 DNA reads TGCGCCAGCAGACGCGGTGTTGAGCAGTTCTTC. The chain combines TRBV4-1 with TRBJ2-1; D is uncertain. Germline V lookup: CDR1 MGHRA, CDR2 YSYEKL. This CDR3 has 11 residues. V lost 6 bases to trimming and J lost 9 bases, with 9 bases between them.

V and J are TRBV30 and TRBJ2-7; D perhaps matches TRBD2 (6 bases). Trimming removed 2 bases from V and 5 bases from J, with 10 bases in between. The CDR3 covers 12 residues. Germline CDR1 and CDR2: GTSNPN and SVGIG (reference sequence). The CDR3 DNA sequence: TGTGCCTGGAGTACGGGGGAGGACGAGCAGTACTTC. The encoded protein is CAWSTGEDEQYF.

CDR3 sequence: CASSFFYNSPLHF. CDR3 sequence (DNA): TGTGCCAGCAGTTTCTTCTATAATTCACCCCTCCACTTT. The chain has TRBV27 and TRBJ1-6; D is unresolved. The germline V gene encodes CDR1 MNHEY and CDR2 SMNVEV (reference sequence). The CDR3 has 13 amino acids. V lost 3 bases and J 3 bases, leaving 3 bases between the germline ends.

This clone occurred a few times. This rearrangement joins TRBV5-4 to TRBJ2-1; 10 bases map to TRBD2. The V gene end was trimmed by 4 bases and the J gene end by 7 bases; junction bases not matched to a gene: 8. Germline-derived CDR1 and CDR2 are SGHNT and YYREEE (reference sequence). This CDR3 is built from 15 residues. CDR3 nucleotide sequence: TGTGCCAGCAGCGGCAGCGGGGGGGCAGGAAATGAGCAGTTCTTC. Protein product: CASSGSGGAGNEQFF.

The DNA of the CDR3 is TGTGCCAGCAGCCAACATAGGAACACTGAAGCTTTCTTT. Its protein product is CASSQHRNTEAFF. The rearrangement joins TRBV3-1 (or the pseudogene TRBV3-2) to TRBJ1-1; D is uncertain. Trimming cost V 2 bases and J 1 base, with 5 bases left between them. In germline, CDR1 is LGHDT, CDR2 YNNKEL (reference sequence). The CDR3 extends over 13 amino acids.

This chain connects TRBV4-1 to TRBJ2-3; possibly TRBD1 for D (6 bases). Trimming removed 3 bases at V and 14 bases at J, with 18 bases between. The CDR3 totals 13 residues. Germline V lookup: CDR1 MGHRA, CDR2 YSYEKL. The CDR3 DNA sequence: TGCGCCAGCAGCCAGGACGACAGGATCGTCAGGTATTTT. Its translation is CASSQDDRIVRYF.

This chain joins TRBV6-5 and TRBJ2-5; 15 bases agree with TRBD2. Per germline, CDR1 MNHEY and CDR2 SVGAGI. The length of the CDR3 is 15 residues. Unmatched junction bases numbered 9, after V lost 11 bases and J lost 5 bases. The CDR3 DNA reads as TGTGCCGTAACGGGACTAGCGGGGGGAAGGGAGACCCAGTACTTC. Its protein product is CAVTGLAGGRETQYF.

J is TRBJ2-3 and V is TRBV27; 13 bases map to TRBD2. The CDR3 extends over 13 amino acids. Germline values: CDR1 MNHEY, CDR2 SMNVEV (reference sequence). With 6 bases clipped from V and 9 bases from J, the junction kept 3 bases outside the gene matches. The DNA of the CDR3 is TGTGCCAGCAGACTAGCGGGAGGGAAGACGCAGTATTTT. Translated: CASRLAGGKTQYF.

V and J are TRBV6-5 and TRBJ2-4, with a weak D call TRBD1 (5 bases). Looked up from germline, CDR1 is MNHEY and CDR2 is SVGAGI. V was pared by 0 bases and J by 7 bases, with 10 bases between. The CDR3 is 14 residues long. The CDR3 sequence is CASSYSVGDNIQYF. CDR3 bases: TGTGCCAGCAGTTACTCGGTAGGGGATAACATTCAGTACTTC.

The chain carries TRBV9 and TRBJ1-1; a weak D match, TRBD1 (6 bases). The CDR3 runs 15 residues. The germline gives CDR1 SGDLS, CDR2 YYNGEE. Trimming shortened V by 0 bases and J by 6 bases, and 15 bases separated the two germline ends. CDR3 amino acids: CASSVGAGETAEAFF. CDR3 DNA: TGTGCCAGCAGCGTAGGGGCAGGGGAAACGGCTGAAGCTTTCTTT.

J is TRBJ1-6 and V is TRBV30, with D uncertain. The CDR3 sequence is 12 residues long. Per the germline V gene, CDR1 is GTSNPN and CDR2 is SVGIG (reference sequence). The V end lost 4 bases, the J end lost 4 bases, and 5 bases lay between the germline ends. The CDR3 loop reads CAWNQYNSPLHF. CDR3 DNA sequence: TGTGCCTGGAATCAGTATAATTCACCCCTCCACTTT.

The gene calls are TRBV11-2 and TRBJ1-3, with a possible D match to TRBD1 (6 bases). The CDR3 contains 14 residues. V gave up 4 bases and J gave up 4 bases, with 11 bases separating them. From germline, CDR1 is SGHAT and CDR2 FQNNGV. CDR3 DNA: TGTGCCAGCAGCTCCTCGACAGGCGGAAACACCATATATTTT. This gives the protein CASSSSTGGNTIYF. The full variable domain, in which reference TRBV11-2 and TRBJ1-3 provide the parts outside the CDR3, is EAGVAQSPRYKIIEKRQSVAFWCNPISGHATLYWYQQILGQGPKLLIQFQNNGVVDDSQLPKDRFSAERLKGVDSTLKIQPAKLEDSAVYLCASSSSTGGNTIYFGEGSWLTVV.

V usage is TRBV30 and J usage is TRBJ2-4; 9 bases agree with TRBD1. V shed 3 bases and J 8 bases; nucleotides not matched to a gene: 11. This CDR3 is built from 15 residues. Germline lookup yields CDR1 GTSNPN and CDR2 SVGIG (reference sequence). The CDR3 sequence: CAWSAQGAGLDIQYF. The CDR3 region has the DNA TGTGCCTGGAGCGCACAGGGGGCAGGCTTGGACATTCAGTACTTC.

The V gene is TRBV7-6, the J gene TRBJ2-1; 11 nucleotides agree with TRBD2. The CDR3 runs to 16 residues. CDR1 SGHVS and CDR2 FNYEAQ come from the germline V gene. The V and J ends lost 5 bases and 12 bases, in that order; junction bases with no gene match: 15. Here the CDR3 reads CASSLRLAGPGLGQFF. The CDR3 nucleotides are TGTGCCAGCAGCCTACGACTAGCGGGGCCGGGATTGGGGCAGTTCTTC.

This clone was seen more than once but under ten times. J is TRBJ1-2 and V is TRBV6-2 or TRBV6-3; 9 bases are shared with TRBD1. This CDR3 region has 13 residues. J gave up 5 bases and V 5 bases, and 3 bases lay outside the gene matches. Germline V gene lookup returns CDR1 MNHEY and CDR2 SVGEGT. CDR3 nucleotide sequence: TGTGCCAGCAGTCAGGACAGGGGTTATGGCTACACCTTC. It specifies CASSQDRGYGYTF.

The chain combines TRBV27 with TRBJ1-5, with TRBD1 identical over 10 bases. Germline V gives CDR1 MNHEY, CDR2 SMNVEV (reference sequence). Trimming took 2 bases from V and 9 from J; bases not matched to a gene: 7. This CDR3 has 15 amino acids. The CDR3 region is CASSLRDRGLGPQHF. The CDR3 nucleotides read TGTGCCAGCAGTTTAAGGGACAGGGGTTTGGGGCCCCAGCATTTT.